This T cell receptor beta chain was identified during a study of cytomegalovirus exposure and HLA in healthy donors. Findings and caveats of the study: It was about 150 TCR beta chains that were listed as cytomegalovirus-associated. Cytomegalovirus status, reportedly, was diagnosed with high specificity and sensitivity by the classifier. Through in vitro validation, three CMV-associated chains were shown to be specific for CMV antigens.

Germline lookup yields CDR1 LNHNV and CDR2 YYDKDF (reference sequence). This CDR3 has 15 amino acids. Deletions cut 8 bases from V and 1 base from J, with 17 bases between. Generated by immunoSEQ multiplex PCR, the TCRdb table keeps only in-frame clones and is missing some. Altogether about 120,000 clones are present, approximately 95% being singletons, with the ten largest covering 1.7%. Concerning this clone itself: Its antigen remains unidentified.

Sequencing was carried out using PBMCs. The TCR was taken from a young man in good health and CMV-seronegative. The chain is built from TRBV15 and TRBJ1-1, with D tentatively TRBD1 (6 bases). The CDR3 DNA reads TGTGCCACCGTCCCACAGGGAAGGCCGAACACTGAAGCTTTCTTT. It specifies CATVPQGRPNTEAFF.